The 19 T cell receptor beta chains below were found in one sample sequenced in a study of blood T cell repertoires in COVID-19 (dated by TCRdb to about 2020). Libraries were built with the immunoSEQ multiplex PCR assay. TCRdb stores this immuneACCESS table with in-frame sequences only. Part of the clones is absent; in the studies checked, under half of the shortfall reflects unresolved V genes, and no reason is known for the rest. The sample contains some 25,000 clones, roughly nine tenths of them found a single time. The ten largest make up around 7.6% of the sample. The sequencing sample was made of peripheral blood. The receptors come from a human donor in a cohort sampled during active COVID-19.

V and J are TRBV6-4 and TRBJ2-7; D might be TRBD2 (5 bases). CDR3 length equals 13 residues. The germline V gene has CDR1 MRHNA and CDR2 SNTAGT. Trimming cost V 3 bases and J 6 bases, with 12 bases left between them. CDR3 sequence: CASSEEVLGEQYF. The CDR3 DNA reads TGTGCCAGCAGTGAGGAGGTCTTAGGCGAGCAGTACTTC.

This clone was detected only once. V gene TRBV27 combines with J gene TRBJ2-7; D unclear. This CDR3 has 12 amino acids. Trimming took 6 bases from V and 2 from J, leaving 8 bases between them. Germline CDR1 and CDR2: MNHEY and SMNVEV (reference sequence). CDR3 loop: CASSRGTYEQYF. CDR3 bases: TGTGCCAGCAGCCGCGGTACCTACGAGCAGTACTTC.

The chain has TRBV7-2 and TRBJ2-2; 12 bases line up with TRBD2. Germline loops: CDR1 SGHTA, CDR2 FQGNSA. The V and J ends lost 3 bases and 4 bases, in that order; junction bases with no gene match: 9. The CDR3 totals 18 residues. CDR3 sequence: CASSFVLAGGAGTGELFF. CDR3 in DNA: TGTGCCAGCAGCTTTGTCCTAGCGGGAGGGGCTGGCACCGGGGAGCTGTTTTTT.

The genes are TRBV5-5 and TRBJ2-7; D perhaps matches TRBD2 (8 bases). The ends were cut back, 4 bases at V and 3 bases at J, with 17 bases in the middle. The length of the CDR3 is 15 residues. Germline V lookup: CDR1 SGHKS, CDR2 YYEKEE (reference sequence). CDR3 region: CASSPRGGQNYEQYF. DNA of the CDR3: TGTGCCAGCAGCCCACGGGGGGGACAGAACTACGAGCAGTACTTC.

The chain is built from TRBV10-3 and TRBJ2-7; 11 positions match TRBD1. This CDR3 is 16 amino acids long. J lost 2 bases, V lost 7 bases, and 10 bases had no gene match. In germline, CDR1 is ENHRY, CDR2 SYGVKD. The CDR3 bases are TGTGCCATCAACATCGGACAGGGGGCCGGCGCCTACGAGCAGTACTTC. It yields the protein CAINIGQGAGAYEQYF.

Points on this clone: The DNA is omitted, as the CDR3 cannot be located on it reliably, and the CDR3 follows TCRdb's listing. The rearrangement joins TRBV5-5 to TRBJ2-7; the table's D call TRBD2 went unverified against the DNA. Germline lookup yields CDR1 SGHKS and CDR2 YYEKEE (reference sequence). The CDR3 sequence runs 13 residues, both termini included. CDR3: CASSTSVAYEQYF.

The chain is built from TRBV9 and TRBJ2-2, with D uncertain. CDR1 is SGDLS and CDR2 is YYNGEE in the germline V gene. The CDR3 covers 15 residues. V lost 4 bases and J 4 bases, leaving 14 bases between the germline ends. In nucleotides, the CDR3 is TGTGCCAGCAGCAAAATTAGCTCCGTCACCGGGGAGCTGTTTTTT. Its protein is CASSKISSVTGELFF.

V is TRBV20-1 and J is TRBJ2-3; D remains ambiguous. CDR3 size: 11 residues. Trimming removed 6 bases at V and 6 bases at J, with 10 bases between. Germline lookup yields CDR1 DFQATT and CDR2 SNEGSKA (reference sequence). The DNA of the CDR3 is TGCAGTGCCACCACCAGTGATACGCAGTATTTT. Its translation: CSATTSDTQYF.

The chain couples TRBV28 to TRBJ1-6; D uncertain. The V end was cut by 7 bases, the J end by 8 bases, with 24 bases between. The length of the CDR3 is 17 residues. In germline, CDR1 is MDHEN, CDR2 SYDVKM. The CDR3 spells CASNPAVPYGVYSPLHF. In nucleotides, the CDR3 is TGTGCCAGCAACCCGGCAGTCCCATACGGGGTTTATTCACCCCTCCACTTT.

The CDR3 nucleotides are TGTGCCAGCAGTTACGACAGTGCCGCAGGGGACATTCAGTACTTC. Its translation: CASSYDSAAGDIQYF. The chain employs TRBV6-5 and TRBJ2-4; a possible D gene is TRBD1 (6 bases). Trimming shortened V by 2 bases and J by 8 bases, and 16 bases separated the two germline ends. The CDR3 has 15 residues. Germline assignment: CDR1 MNHEY and CDR2 SVGAGI.

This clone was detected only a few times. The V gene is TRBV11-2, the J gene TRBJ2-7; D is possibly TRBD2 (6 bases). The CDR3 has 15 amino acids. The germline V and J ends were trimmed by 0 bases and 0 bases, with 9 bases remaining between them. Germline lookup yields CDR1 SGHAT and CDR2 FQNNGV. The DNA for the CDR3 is TGTGCCAGCAGCTTAGAGATAGCGGTCTCCTACGAGCAGTACTTC. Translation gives CASSLEIAVSYEQYF.

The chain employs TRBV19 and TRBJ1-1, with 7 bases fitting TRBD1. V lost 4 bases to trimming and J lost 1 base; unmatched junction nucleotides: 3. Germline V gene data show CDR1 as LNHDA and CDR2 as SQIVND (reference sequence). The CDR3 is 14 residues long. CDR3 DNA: TGTGCCAGTAGTACACGACAGGGGAACACTGAAGCTTTCTTT. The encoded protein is CASSTRQGNTEAFF. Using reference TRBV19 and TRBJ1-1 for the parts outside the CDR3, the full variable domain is DGGITQSPKYLFRKEGQNVTLSCEQNLNHDAMYWYRQDPGQGLRLIYYSQIVNDFQKGDIAEGYSVSREKKESFPLTVTSAQKNPTAFYLCASSTRQGNTEAFFGQGTRLTVV.

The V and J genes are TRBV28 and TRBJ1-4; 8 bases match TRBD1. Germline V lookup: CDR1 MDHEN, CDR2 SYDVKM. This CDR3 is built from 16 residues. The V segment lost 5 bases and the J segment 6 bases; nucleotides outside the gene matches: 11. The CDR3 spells CASSPTLGQGDEKLFF. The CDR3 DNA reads TGTGCCAGCAGTCCTACCCTCGGACAGGGAGATGAAAAACTGTTTTTT.

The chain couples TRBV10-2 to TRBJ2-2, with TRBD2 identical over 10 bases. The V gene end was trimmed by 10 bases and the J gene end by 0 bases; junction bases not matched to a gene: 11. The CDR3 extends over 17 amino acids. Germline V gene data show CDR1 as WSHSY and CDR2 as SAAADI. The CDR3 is CAISTPGLATNTGELFF. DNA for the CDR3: TGCGCCATTTCAACACCGGGACTAGCGACGAACACCGGGGAGCTGTTTTTT.

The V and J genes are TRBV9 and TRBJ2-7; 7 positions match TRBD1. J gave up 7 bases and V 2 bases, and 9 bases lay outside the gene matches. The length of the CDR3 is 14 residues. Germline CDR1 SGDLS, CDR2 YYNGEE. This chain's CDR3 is CASSVDRWGREQYF. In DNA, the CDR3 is TGTGCCAGCAGCGTGGACAGGTGGGGGCGGGAGCAGTACTTC. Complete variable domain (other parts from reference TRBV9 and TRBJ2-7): DSGVTQTPKHLITATGQRVTLRCSPRSGDLSVYWYQQSLDQGLQFLIQYYNGEERAKGNILERFSAQQFPDLHSELNLSSLELGDSALYFCASSVDRWGREQYFGPGTRLTVT.

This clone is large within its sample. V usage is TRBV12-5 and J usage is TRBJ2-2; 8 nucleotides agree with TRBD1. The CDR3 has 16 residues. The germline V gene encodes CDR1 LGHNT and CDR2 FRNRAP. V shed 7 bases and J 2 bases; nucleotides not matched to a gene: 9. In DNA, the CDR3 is TGTGCTAGTGTTCCGACCGGGACAGGTAACACCGGGGAGCTGTTTTTT. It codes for CASVPTGTGNTGELFF.

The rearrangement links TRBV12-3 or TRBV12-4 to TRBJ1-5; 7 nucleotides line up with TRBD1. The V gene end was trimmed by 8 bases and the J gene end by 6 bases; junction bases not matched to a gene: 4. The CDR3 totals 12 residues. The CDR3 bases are TGTGCCAGCGCGACAGGGAGTCAGCCCCAGCATTTT. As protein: CASATGSQPQHF.

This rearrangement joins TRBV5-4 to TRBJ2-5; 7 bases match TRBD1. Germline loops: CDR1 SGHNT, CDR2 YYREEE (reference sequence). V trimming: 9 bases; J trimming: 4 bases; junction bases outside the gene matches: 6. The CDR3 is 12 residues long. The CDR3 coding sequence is TGTGCCACCAGGGGACAGTCAGAGACCCAGTACTTC. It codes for CATRGQSETQYF.

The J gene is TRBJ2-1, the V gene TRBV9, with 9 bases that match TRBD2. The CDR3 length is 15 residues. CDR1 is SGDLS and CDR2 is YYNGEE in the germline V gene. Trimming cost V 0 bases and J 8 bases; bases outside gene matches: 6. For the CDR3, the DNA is TGTGCCAGCAGCGTAGCGGCGGGAGGGCGGGATGAGCAGTTCTTC. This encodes CASSVAAGGRDEQFF.